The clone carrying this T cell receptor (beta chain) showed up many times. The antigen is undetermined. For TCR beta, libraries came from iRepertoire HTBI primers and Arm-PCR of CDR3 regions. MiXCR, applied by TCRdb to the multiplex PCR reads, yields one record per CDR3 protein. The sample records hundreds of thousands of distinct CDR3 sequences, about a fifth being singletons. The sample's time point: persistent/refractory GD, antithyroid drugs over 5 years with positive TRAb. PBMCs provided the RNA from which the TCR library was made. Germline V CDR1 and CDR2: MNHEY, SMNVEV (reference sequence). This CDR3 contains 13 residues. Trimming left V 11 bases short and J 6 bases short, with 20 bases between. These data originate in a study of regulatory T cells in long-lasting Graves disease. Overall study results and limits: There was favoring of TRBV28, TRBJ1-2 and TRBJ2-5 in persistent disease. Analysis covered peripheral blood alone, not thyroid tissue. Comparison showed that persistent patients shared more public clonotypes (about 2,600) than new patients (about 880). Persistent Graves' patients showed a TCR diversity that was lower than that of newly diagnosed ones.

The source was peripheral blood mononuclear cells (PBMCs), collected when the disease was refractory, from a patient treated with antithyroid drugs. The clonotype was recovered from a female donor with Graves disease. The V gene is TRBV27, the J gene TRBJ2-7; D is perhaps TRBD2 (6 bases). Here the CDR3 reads CASHIIGGSEQYF. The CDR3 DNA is TGTGCCTCTCATATTATTGGGGGGTCCGAGCAGTACTTC.